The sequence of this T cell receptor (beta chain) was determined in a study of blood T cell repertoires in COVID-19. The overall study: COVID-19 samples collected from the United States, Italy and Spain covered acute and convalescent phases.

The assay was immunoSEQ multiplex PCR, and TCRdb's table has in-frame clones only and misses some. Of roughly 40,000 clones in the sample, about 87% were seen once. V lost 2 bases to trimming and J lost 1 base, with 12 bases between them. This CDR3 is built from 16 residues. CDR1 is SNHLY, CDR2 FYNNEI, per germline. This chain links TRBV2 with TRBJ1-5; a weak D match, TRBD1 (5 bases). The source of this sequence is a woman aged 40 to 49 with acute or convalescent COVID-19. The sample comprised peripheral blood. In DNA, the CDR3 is TGTGCCAGCAGTGAATCGATGACAGCGAGCAATCAGCCCCAGCATTTT. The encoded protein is CASSESMTASNQPQHF.